The source of this TCR beta chain is a study of identical twins. Whole-study findings and limits: Cord blood beta clonotypes present at high abundance carried fewer insertions; no such pattern appeared in memory repertoires.

This clonotype has ten or more counts. The antigen is unknown. CDR1 is SGHTA, CDR2 FQGNSA, per germline. This CDR3 contains 14 residues. Between the trimmed V and J ends, which lost 5 bases and 8 bases, there was a span of 18 bases. TCRdb re-derived calls from the 5' RACE reads in MiXCR, one entry per CDR3 protein. The repertoire holds 690,000 or so distinct CDR3 sequences, roughly 8% seen once, with approximately 0.94% in the top ten. Another study also made use of these data, one on yellow fever vaccine responses in identical twins.

Material: PBMCs. V and J are TRBV7-2 and TRBJ1-2, with a weak D call TRBD1 (6 bases). The TCR comes from a woman under 30 in good health. The CDR3 protein is CASSQDSPIVGYTF. The CDR3 DNA reads TGTGCCAGCAGCCAGGACAGCCCTATAGTGGGCTACACCTTC.